This T cell receptor (beta chain) was sequenced during a study of blood T cell repertoires in COVID-19. Study information: The origin of the acute and convalescent COVID-19 samples was the United States, Italy and Spain. The analysed material was cDNA or gDNA that came from T cells, B-cell-depleted T cells, or PBMCs.

Original processing notes: Reference gene primer amplification gave estimated nucleated cell counts. Here immunoSEQ multiplex PCR was the method, and the copy in TCRdb shows in-frame clones only, minus some. That table furnishes V, J and clone size, whereas the DNA furnished D and trimming. The table has about 240,000 clones, more than 75% seen once. Trimming pared 7 bases from V and 9 bases from J, leaving 11 bases between. The germline V gene encodes CDR1 SGDLS and CDR2 YYNGEE. The CDR3 covers 11 residues. Sequencing was done on a sample of peripheral blood. The receptor's source is a woman in her seventies with active or convalescent COVID-19. The chain links TRBV9 to TRBJ2-1; D is possibly TRBD1 (5 bases). In DNA, the CDR3 is TGTGCCAGCGGGGATAGGGGTGAGCAGTTCTTC. Translation gives CASGDRGEQFF.